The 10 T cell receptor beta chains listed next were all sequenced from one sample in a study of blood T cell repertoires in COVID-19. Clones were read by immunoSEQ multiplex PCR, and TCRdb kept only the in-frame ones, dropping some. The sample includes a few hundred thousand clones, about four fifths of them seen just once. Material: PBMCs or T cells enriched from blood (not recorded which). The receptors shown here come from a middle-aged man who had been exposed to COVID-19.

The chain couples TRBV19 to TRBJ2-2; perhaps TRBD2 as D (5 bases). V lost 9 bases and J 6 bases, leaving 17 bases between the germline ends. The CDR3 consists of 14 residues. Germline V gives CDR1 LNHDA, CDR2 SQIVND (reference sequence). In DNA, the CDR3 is TGTGCCAGCATGACTATCCCCGGGCCCGGGGAGCTGTTTTTT. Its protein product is CASMTIPGPGELFF.

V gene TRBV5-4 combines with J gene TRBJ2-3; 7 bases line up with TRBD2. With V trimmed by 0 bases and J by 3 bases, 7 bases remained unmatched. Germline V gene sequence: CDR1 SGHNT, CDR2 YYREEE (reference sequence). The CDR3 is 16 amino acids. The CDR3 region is CASSLEAGARTDTQYF. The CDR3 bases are TGTGCCAGCAGCTTGGAGGCGGGAGCCAGGACAGATACGCAGTATTTT.

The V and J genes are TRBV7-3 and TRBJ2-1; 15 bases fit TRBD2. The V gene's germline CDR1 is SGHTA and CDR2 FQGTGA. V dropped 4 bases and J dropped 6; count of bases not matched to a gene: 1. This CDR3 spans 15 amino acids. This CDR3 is CASSWTSGRANEQFF. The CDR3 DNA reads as TGTGCCAGCAGCTGGACTAGCGGGAGGGCCAATGAGCAGTTCTTC.

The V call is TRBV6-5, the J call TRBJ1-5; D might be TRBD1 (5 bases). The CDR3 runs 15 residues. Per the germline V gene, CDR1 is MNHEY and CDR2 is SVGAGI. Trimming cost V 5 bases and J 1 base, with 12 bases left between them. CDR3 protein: CASSPQGGSNQPQHF. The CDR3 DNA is TGTGCCAGCAGTCCCCAGGGCGGAAGCAATCAGCCCCAGCATTTT.

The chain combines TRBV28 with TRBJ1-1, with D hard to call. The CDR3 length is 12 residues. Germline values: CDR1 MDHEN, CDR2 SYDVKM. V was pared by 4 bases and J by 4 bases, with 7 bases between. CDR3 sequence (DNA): TGTGCCAGCAGTTCTTTGAGCACTGAAGCTTTCTTT. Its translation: CASSSLSTEAFF.

The CDR3 DNA is TGTGCCAGCAGCTTTGACAGGAATCAGCCCCAGCATTTT. The encoded protein is CASSFDRNQPQHF. The chain employs TRBV7-8 and TRBJ1-5, with D possibly TRBD1 on 6 matching bases. Looked up from germline, CDR1 is SGHVS and CDR2 is FQNEAQ. This CDR3 has 13 residues. The germline V and J ends were trimmed by 3 bases and 4 bases, with 7 bases remaining between them.

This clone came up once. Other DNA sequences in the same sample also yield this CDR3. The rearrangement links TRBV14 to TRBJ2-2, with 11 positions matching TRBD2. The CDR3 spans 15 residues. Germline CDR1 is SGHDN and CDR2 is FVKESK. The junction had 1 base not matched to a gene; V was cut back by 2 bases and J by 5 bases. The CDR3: CASSQLAGGTGELFF. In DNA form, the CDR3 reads TGTGCCAGCAGCCAACTAGCGGGAGGTACCGGGGAGCTGTTTTTT.

The CDR3 sequence is CASSVGSGGYYEQYF. CDR3 coding DNA: TGTGCCAGCAGCGTAGGGTCCGGGGGTTACTACGAGCAGTACTTC. The chain couples TRBV9 to TRBJ2-7; tentatively, D is TRBD2 (6 bases). Trimming took 0 bases from V and 3 from J, leaving 13 bases between them. CDR1 and CDR2 from the germline V gene are SGDLS and YYNGEE. The CDR3 consists of 15 residues.

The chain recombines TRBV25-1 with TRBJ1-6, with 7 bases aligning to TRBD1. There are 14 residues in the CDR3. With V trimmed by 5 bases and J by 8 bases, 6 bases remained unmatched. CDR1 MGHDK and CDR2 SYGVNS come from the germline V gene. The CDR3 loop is CASSRQGPYSPLHF. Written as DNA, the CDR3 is TGTGCCAGCAGTCGACAGGGTCCCTATTCACCCCTCCACTTT.

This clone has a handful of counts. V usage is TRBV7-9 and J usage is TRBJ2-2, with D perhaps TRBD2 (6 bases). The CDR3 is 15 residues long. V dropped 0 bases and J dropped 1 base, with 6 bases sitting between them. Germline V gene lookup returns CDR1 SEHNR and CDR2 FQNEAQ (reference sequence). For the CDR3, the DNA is TGTGCCAGCAGCTTAGCCGGGAGGAACACCGGGGAGCTGTTTTTT. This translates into CASSLAGRNTGELFF.